The sequence of this T cell receptor beta chain was determined in a study of cytomegalovirus exposure and HLA in healthy donors. This CDR3 region has 16 residues. Germline loops: CDR1 LGHNA, CDR2 YSLEER. Trimming took off 4 bases at V and 4 bases at J, with 17 bases between the two ends. PCR employed 60 Vbeta and 13 Jbeta primers. TCRdb's copy holds only in-frame clones and misses some; the assay was immunoSEQ multiplex PCR. Of about 130,000 clones in the sample, over 70% were seen once. The chain is built from TRBV4-3 and TRBJ1-5; D unresolved. The receptor comes from a man under 40 in good health and CMV-seronegative. The specimen was PBMCs. In DNA, the CDR3 is TGCGCCAGCAGCCTCACAAGGGTCTCGGGGAATCAGCCCCAGCATTTT. As protein: CASSLTRVSGNQPQHF.